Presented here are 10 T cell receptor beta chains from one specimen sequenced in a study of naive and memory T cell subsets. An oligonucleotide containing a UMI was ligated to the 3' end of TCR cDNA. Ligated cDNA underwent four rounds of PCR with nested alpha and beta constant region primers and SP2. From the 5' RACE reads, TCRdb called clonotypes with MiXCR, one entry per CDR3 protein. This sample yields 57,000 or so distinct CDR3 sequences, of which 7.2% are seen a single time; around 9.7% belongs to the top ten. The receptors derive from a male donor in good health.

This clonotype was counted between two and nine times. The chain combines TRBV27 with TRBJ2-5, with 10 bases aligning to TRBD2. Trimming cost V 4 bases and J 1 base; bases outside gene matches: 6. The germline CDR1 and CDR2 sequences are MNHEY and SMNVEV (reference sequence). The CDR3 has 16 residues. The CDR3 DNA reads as TGTGCCAGCAGTTCAATAGCGGGGGGCCTCCAAGAGACCCAGTACTTC. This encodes CASSSIAGGLQETQYF.

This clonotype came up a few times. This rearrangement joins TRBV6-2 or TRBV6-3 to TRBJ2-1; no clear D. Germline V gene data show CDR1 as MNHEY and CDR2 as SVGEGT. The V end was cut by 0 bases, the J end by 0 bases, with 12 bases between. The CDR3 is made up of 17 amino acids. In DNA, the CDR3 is TGTGCCAGCAGTTACTCGCCCTCCCCGGCCTCCTACAATGAGCAGTTCTTC. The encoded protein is CASSYSPSPASYNEQFF.

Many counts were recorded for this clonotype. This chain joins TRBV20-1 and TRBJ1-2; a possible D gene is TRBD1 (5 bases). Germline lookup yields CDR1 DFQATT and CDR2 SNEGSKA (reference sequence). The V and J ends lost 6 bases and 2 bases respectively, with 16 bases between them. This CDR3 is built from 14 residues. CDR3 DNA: TGCAGTGCCGCCACGGGACTGATCAACTATGGCTACACCTTC. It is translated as CSAATGLINYGYTF.

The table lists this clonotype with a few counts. The CDR3: CASSQDRPEGAPYYNEQFF. For the CDR3, the DNA is TGTGCCAGCAGCCAAGATAGACCCGAAGGGGCCCCGTATTACAATGAGCAGTTCTTC. V is TRBV3-1 and J is TRBJ2-1; TRBD1 is a possible D gene (5 bases). CDR1 and CDR2 from the germline V gene are LGHDT and YNNKEL (reference sequence). V lost 0 bases, J lost 4 bases, and 22 bases lay in between. The CDR3 has 19 residues.

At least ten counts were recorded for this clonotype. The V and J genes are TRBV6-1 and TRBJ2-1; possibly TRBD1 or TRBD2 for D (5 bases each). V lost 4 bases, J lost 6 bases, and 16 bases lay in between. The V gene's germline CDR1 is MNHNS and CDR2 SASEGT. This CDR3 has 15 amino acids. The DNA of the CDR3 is TGTGCCAGCAGTGCTGACTCGGCTGGGGGCAATGAGCAGTTCTTC. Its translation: CASSADSAGGNEQFF.

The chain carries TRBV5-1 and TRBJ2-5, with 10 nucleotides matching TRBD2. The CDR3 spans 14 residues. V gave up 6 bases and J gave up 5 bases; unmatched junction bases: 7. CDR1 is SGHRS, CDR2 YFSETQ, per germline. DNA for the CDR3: TGCGCCAGCAAGGGCCTAGCGGGAGTGGAGACCCAGTACTTC. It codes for CASKGLAGVETQYF.

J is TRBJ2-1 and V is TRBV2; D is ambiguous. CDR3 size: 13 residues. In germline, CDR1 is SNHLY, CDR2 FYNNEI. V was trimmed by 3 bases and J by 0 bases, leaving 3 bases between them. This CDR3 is CASSDASYNEQFF. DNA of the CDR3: TGTGCCAGCAGTGATGCCTCCTACAATGAGCAGTTCTTC.

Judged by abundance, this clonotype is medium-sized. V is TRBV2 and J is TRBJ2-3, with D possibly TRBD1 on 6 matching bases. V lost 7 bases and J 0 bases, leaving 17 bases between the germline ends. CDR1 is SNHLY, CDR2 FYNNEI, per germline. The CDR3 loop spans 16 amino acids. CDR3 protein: CASTTGHLTSTDTQYF. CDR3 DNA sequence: TGTGCCAGCACCACGGGACATCTGACTAGCACAGATACGCAGTATTTT.

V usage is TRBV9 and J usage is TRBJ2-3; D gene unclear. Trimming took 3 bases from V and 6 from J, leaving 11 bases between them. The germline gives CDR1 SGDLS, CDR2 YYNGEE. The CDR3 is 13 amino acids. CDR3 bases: TGTGCCAGCAGCGCTCAGACTTTGGATACGCAGTATTTT. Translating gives CASSAQTLDTQYF.

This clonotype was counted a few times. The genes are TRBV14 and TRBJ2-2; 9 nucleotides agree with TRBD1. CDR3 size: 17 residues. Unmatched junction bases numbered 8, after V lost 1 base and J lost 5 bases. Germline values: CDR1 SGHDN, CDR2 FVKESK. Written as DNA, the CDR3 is TGTGCCAGCAGCCAAGTGGGCCGGACAGGGGATACCGGGGAGCTGTTTTTT. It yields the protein CASSQVGRTGDTGELFF.